This T cell receptor beta chain was obtained from a study of cytomegalovirus exposure and HLA in healthy donors. The study, taken as a whole, reports: A missense DCLRE1C variant was associated with V- and J-gene trimming of TCR beta chains in a later analysis, and an independent cohort replicated the association.

Amplification used 60 Vbeta primers and 13 Jbeta primers. The protocol was immunoSEQ multiplex PCR, while the TCRdb copy is restricted to in-frame clones and leaves out a portion. The sample shows fewer than 250,000 clones, 79% of them seen only once. Trimming pared 9 bases from V and 4 bases from J, leaving 13 bases between. Germline values: CDR1 MNHNS, CDR2 SASEGT. This CDR3 is 13 amino acids long. As for this clone: Its antigen is unknown.

Sequencing used PBMCs. The chain employs TRBV6-1 and TRBJ1-3; possible D gene TRBD1, 5 bases. This clonotype was obtained from a woman younger than 35 in good health and CMV-seronegative. In nucleotides, the CDR3 is TGTGCCAGTCAGGGTACGCCCGGAAACACCATATATTTT. This translates into CASQGTPGNTIYF.